This T cell receptor (beta chain) was found in a study of T cells in Graves' hyperthyroidism and ophthalmopathy. Study-level results: In blood, most of the thyroid clonotypes expanded above 0.001 were also present.

This clonotype has a count of ten or more. Antigen: not known. Amplification of TCR beta CDR3 regions used RNA as the template. The TCR CDR3 first-round RT-PCR relied on the HTBI primer set. TCRdb re-derived calls from the multiplex PCR reads in MiXCR, one entry per CDR3 protein. The sample consists of around 34,000 distinct CDR3 sequences, under 65% of them appearing once. Clinicians diagnosed patients from clinical symptoms, serum thyroxine and TRAb, thyroid ultrasound and orbital computed tomography. CDR1 is MNHEY, CDR2 SVGAGI, per germline. CDR3 length equals 17 residues. J gave up 0 bases and V 9 bases, and 13 bases lay outside the gene matches.

The sequencing input was blood. The source of this sequence is a woman in her 40s with Graves' ophthalmopathy. J is TRBJ1-4 and V is TRBV6-5; 7 bases are shared with TRBD1. In DNA, the CDR3 is TGTGCCAGTCGGCGACAGGGAATAGGTCCAACTAATGAAAAACTGTTTTTT. This sequence encodes CASRRQGIGPTNEKLFF.